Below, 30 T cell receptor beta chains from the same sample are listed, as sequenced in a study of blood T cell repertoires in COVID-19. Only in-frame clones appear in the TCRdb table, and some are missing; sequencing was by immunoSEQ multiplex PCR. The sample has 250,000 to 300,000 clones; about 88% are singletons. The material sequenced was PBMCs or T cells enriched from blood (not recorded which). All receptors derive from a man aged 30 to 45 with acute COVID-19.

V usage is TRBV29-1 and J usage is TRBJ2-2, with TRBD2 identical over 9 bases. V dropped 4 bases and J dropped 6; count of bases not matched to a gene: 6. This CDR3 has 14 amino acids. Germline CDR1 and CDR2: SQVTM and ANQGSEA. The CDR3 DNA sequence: TGCAGCGTTGCCTCCGGGACTAGCTCCGGGGAGCTGTTTTTT. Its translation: CSVASGTSSGELFF.

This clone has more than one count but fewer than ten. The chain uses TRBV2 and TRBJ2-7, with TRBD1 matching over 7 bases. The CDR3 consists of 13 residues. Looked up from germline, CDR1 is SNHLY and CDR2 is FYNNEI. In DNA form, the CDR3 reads TGTGTCACGAACAGGGGACCCTCCTACGAGCAGTACGTC. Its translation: CVTNRGPSYEQYV.

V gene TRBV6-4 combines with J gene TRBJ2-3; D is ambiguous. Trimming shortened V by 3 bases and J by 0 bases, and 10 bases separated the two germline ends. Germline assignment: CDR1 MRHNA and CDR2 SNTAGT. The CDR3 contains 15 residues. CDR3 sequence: CASSEGQASTDTQYF. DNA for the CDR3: TGTGCCAGCAGTGAAGGCCAGGCTAGCACAGATACGCAGTATTTT.

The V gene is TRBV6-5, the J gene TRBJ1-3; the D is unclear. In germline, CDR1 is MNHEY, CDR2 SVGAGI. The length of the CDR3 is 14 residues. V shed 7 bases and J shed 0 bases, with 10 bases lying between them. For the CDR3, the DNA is TGTGCCAGCACCCCGTTCGGCTCTGGAAACACCATATATTTT. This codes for CASTPFGSGNTIYF.

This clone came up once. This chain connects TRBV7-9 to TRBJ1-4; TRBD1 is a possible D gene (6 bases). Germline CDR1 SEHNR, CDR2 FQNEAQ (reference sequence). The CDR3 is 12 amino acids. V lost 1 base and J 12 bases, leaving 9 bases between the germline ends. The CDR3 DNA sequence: TGTGCCAGCAGCTTAGTAGACAGGCAACTGTTTTTT. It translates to CASSLVDRQLFF.

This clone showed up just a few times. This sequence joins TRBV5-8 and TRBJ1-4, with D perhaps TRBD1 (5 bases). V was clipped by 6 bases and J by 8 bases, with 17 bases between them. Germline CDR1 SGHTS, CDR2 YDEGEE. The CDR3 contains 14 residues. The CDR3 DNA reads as TGTGCCAGCAAAGACGAACCTCAGGGAGAAAAACTGTTTTTT. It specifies CASKDEPQGEKLFF.

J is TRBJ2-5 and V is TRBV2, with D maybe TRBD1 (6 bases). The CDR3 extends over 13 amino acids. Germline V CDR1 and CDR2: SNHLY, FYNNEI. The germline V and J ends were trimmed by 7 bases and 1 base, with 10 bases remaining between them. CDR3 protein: CASIPDSQETQYF. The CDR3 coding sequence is TGTGCCAGCATACCGGACAGCCAAGAGACCCAGTACTTC.

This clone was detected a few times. CDR3 residues: CASTRGGHEQYV. The CDR3 region has the DNA TGTGCCAGCACCCGCGGGGGCCACGAGCAGTACGTC. The gene calls are TRBV27 and TRBJ2-7; maybe TRBD2 (7 bases). V lost 7 bases, J lost 5 bases, and 12 bases lay in between. The germline V gene encodes CDR1 MNHEY and CDR2 SMNVEV (reference sequence). The CDR3 contains 12 residues.

The CDR3 loop reads CASKSGTMRTDTQYF. In nucleotides, the CDR3 is TGTGCCAGTAAGAGCGGGACTATGCGCACAGATACGCAGTATTTT. This chain links TRBV19 with TRBJ2-3; 7 bases are shared with TRBD2. Trimming took 7 bases from V and 1 from J; bases not matched to a gene: 8. Germline CDR1 is LNHDA and CDR2 is SQIVND (reference sequence). The CDR3 length is 15 residues.

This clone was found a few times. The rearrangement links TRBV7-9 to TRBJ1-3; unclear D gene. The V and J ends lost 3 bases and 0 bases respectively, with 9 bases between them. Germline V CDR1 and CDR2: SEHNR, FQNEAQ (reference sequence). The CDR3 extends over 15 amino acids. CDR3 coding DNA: TGTGCCAGCAGCTTCGAGGTTAACTCTGGAAACACCATATATTTT. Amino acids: CASSFEVNSGNTIYF.

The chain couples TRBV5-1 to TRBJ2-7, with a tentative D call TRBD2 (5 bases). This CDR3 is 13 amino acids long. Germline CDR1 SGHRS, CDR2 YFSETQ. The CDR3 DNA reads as TGTGCCAGCAGCCCGGGCCCGGGGTGGGAGCAGTACGTC. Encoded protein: CASSPGPGWEQYV.

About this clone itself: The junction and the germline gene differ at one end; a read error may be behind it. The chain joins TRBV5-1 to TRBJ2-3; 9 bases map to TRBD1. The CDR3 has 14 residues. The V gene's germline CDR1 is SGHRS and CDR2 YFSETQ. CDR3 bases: TGTGCCAGCAGACAGGGGGTTAGCACAGATACGCAGTATTTT. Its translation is CASRQGVSTDTQYF.

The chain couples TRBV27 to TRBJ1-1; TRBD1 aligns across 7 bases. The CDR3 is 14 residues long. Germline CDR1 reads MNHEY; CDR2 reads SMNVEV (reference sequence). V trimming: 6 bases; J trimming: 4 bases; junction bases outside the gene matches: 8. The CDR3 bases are TGTGCCAGCAGAAAACGACAGGGATCCACTGAAGCTTTCTTT. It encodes CASRKRQGSTEAFF.

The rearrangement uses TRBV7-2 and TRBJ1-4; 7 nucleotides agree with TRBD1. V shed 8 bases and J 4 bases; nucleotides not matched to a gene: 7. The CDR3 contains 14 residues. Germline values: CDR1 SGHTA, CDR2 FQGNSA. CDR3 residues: CASGRAGGNEKLFF. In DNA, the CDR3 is TGTGCCAGCGGACGGGCAGGGGGTAATGAAAAACTGTTTTTT.

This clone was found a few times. In DNA form, the CDR3 reads TGTGCCAGCACCACAGCGGGATGGAGCGAGACCCAGTACTTC. This encodes CASTTAGWSETQYF. The chain employs TRBV6-5 and TRBJ2-5, with 7 nucleotides matching TRBD2. The V and J ends lost 7 bases and 5 bases, in that order; junction bases with no gene match: 10. The CDR3 has 14 residues. The germline V gene encodes CDR1 MNHEY and CDR2 SVGAGI.

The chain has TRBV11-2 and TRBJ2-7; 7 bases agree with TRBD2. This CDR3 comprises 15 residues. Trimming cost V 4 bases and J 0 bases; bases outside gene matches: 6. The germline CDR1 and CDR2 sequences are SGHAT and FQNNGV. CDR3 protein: CASSSSSGSSYEQYV. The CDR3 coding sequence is TGTGCCAGCAGCTCCTCTAGCGGTAGCTCCTACGAGCAGTACGTC.

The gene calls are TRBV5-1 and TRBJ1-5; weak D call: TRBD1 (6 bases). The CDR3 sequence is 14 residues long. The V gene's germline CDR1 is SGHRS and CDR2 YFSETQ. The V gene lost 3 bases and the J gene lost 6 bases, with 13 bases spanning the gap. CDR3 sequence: CASSSETGIQPQHF. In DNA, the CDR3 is TGCGCCAGCAGCTCGGAAACAGGGATTCAGCCCCAGCATTTT.

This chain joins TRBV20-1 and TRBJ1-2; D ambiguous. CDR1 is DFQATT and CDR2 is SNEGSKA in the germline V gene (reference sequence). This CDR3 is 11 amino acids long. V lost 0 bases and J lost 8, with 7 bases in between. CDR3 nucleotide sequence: TGCAGTGCTAGAGATTCACACGGCTACACCTTC. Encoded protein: CSARDSHGYTF.

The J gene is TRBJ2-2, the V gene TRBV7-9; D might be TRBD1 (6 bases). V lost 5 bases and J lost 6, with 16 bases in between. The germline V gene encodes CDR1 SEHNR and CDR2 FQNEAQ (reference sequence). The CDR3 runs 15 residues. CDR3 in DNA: TGTGCCAGCAGCCTGCGACAGGTGTCCCCCGGGGAGCTGTTTTTT. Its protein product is CASSLRQVSPGELFF.

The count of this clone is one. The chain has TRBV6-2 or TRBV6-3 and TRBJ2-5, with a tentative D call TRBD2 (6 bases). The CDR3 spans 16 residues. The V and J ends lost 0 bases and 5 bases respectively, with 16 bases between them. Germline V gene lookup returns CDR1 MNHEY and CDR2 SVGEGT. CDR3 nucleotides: TGTGCCAGCAGTTACTCTCGCGGGGAGGACCCCGAGACCCAGTACTTC. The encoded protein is CASSYSRGEDPETQYF.

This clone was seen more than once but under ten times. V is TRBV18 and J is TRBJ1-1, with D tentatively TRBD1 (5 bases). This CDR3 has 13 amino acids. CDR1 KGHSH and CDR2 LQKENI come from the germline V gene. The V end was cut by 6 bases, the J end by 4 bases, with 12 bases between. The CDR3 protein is CASSNAQGTEAFF. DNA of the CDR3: TGTGCCAGCTCGAACGCCCAGGGCACTGAAGCTTTCTTT.

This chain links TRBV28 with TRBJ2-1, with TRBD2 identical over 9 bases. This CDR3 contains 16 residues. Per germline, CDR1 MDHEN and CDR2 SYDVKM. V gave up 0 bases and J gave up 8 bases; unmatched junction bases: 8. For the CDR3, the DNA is TGTGCCAGCAGTTTATGGGCGGGAGGGTCTTACGATGAGCAGTTCTTC. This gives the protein CASSLWAGGSYDEQFF.

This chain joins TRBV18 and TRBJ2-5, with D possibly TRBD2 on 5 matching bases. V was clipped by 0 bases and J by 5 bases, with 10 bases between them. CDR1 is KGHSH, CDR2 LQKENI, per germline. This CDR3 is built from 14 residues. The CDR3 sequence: CASSPPRGSETQYF. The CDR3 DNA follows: TGTGCCAGCTCACCACCGCGAGGGTCGGAGACCCAGTACTTC.

CDR3 nucleotide sequence: TGTGCCAGCGGAATCCAGGGGGCACCCCTCCACTTT. Protein product: CASGIQGAPLHF. The chain joins TRBV6-4 to TRBJ1-6, with TRBD1 identical over 7 bases. J lost 11 bases, V lost 8 bases, and 6 bases had no gene match. Germline CDR1 and CDR2: MRHNA and SNTAGT. This CDR3 has 12 amino acids.

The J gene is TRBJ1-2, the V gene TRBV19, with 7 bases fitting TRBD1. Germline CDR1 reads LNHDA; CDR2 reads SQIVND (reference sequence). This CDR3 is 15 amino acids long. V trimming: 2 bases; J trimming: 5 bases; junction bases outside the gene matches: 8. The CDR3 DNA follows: TGTGCCAGTAGTATAATTAACAGGGGAGCTTATGGCTACACCTTC. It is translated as CASSIINRGAYGYTF.

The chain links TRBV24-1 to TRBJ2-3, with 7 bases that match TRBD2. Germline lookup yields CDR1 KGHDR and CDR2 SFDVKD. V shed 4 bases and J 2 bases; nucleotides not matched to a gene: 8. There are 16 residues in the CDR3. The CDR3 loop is CATSDLGLDATDTQYF. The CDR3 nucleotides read TGTGCCACCAGTGACCTAGGACTAGATGCCACAGATACGCAGTATTTT.

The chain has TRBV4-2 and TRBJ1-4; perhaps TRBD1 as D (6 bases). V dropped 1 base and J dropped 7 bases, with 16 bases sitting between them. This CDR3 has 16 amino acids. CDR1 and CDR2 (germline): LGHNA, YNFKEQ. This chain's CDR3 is CASSQGAGGQGEKLFF. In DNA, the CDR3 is TGTGCCAGCAGCCAAGGGGCCGGGGGGCAAGGTGAAAAACTGTTTTTT.

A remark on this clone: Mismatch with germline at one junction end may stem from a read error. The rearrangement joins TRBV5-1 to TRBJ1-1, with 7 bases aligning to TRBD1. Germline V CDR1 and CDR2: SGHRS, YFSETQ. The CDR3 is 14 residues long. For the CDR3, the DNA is TGTGCCAGCAGCGAGCGACAGGGGAACACTGAAGCTTTCTTT. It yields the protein CASSERQGNTEAFF.

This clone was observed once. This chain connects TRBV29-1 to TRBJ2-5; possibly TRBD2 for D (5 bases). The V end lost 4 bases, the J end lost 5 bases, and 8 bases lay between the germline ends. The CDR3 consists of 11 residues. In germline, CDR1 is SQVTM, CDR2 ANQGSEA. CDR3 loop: CSVGRGETQYF. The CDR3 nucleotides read TGCAGCGTTGGAAGAGGGGAGACCCAGTACTTC. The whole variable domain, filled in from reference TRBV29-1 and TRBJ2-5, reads SAVISQKPSRDICQRGTSLTIQCQVDSQVTMMFWYRQQPGQSLTLIATANQGSEATYESGFVIDKFPISRPNLTFSTLTVSNMSPEDSSIYLCSVGRGETQYFGPGTRLLVL.

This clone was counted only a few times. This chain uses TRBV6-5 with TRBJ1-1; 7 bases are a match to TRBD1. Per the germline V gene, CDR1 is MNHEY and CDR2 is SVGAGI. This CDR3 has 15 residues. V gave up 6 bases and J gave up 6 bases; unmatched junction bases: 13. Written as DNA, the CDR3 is TGTGCCAGCAGGCCCGACCCAGGGGGTCGGGCTGAAGCTTTCTTT. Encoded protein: CASRPDPGGRAEAFF.